These 23 T cell receptor beta chains originate from one sample sequenced in a study of T-cell memory formation after mild COVID-19. TCRdb processed the 5' RACE reads anew with MiXCR; each CDR3 protein has one entry. The table shows 450,000 to 700,000 distinct CDR3 sequences, with about a sixth occurring only once. The sequenced sample was PBMCs or a T cell subset sorted from them (not recorded which). The origin of the receptors is an adult woman who had mild COVID-19 (a few samples of this study predate the infection). Cell type and time point are not known.

The CDR3 bases are TGTGCCACCAGTGACGACAGGGGGCGTAAAAATGAGCAGTTCTTC. Protein sequence: CATSDDRGRKNEQFF. The chain carries TRBV24-1 and TRBJ2-1, with TRBD1 identical over 10 bases. V lost 4 bases, J lost 7 bases, and 6 bases stayed unmatched. This CDR3 is built from 15 residues. The V gene's germline CDR1 is KGHDR and CDR2 SFDVKD.

This clonotype was seen more than once but under ten times. The chain couples TRBV28 to TRBJ2-3, with D possibly being TRBD2 (5 bases). CDR1 and CDR2 (germline): MDHEN, SYDVKM. The CDR3 consists of 18 residues. Deletions cut 3 bases from V and 3 bases from J, with 22 bases between. The CDR3 bases are TGTGCCAGCAGTTTGGGCCCCCCGCGGACTGGAAGTACAGATACGCAGTATTTT. Translating gives CASSLGPPRTGSTDTQYF.

This clonotype occurred a few times. The rearrangement links TRBV6-2 or TRBV6-3 to TRBJ2-7; D uncertain. There are 12 residues in the CDR3. V was pared by 7 bases and J by 0 bases, with 7 bases between. Germline V lookup: CDR1 MNHEY, CDR2 SVGEGT. The CDR3 loop is CASNGLSYEQYF. The CDR3 nucleotides are TGTGCCAGCAATGGCCTCTCCTACGAGCAGTACTTC.

This clonotype was seen a few times. The genes are TRBV6-5 and TRBJ2-7; D uncertain. Germline CDR1 MNHEY, CDR2 SVGAGI. The CDR3 is made up of 13 amino acids. V was shortened by 2 bases and J by 4 bases, with 9 bases between the two germline ends. The CDR3 loop is CASSYPPGYEQYF. CDR3 nucleotides: TGTGCCAGCAGTTACCCACCCGGATACGAGCAGTACTTC.

V gene TRBV3-1 combines with J gene TRBJ2-2; D is perhaps TRBD2 (5 bases). The ends were cut back, 4 bases at V and 2 bases at J, with 11 bases in the middle. CDR1 is LGHDT and CDR2 is YNNKEL in the germline V gene (reference sequence). The CDR3 has 15 residues. In DNA form, the CDR3 reads TGTGCCAGCAGCCCCCACAGCGGAAACACCGGGGAGCTGTTTTTT. Translating gives CASSPHSGNTGELFF. The whole variable domain, remainder taken from reference TRBV3-1 and TRBJ2-2, is DTAVSQTPKYLVTQMGNDKSIKCEQNLGHDTMYWYKQDSKKFLKIMFSYNNKELIINETVPNRFSPKSPDKAHLNLHINSLELGDSAVYFCASSPHSGNTGELFFGEGSRLTVL.

The V call is TRBV12-3 or TRBV12-4, the J call TRBJ1-6; no definite D call. V dropped 1 base and J dropped 12 bases, with 13 bases sitting between them. The CDR3 runs to 14 residues. CDR3 sequence (DNA): TGTGCCAGCAGTTTAGACTCTTCGTCGGAACCCCTCCACTTT. As protein: CASSLDSSSEPLHF.

This chain uses TRBV20-1 with TRBJ1-1, with a tentative D call TRBD1 (6 bases). Trimming took 3 bases from V and 4 from J, leaving 12 bases between them. The CDR3 spans 13 residues. Per germline, CDR1 DFQATT and CDR2 SNEGSKA (reference sequence). The CDR3 reads CSASQGKGTEAFF. DNA for the CDR3: TGCAGTGCTAGTCAGGGGAAGGGCACTGAAGCTTTCTTT.

This clonotype has just a few counts. The V gene is TRBV4-2, the J gene TRBJ1-4; D unresolved. Trimming removed 1 base at V and 5 bases at J, with 11 bases between. The germline gives CDR1 LGHNA, CDR2 YNFKEQ. This CDR3 comprises 15 residues. This chain's CDR3 is CASSQGSGSNEKLFF. The CDR3 DNA is TGTGCCAGCAGCCAAGGGAGCGGGTCAAATGAAAAACTGTTTTTT.

This clonotype has just a few counts. The chain links TRBV7-8 to TRBJ1-4; D is uncertain. There are 17 residues in the CDR3. V gave up 0 bases and J gave up 4 bases, with 15 bases separating them. Germline assignment: CDR1 SGHVS and CDR2 FQNEAQ. CDR3 protein: CASSLAYPDGLNEKLFF. The CDR3 region has the DNA TGTGCCAGCAGCTTAGCGTACCCGGACGGACTTAATGAAAAACTGTTTTTT.

The chain carries TRBV5-1 and TRBJ2-7; 10 bases agree with TRBD1. The trim removed 4 bases at V and 2 bases at J, leaving 6 bases unmatched. The CDR3 covers 15 residues. Germline assignment: CDR1 SGHRS and CDR2 YFSETQ. The CDR3 DNA reads as TGCGCCAGCAGCCCGGGCGGGACAGGGGCCTACGAGCAGTACTTC. Translating gives CASSPGGTGAYEQYF.

The V call is TRBV15, the J call TRBJ2-7, with 8 bases matching TRBD1. Germline CDR1 reads LNHNV; CDR2 reads YYDKDF (reference sequence). The length of the CDR3 is 15 residues. The V and J ends lost 5 bases and 0 bases, in that order; junction bases with no gene match: 6. In nucleotides, the CDR3 is TGTGCCACCAGCTTTAACAGGGGGTTCTCCTACGAGCAGTACTTC. The encoded protein is CATSFNRGFSYEQYF. The complete variable domain, with remaining parts taken from reference TRBV15 and TRBJ2-7, reads DAMVIQNPRYQVTQFGKPVTLSCSQTLNHNVMYWYQQKSSQAPKLLFHYYDKDFNNEADTPDNFQSRRPNTSFCFLDIRSPGLGDTAMYLCATSFNRGFSYEQYFGPGTRLTVT.

This sequence joins TRBV5-1 and TRBJ2-1, with D tentatively TRBD2 (7 bases). Germline CDR1 and CDR2: SGHRS and YFSETQ. V lost 2 bases and J lost 10, with 13 bases in between. This CDR3 contains 13 residues. The CDR3 sequence is CASSLLGGHEQFF. The CDR3 nucleotides are TGCGCCAGCAGCTTATTGGGGGGGCACGAGCAGTTCTTC.

This clonotype turned up a few times. The chain uses TRBV2 and TRBJ2-7, with TRBD1 identical over 8 bases. The CDR3 covers 14 residues. The V gene's germline CDR1 is SNHLY and CDR2 FYNNEI. J gave up 2 bases and V 1 base, and 1 base lay outside the gene matches. CDR3 amino acids: CASSEVQGAYEQYF. CDR3 bases: TGTGCCAGCAGTGAAGTACAGGGGGCCTACGAGCAGTACTTC.

This clonotype showed up just a few times. The chain has TRBV11-1 and TRBJ1-2; 9 bases map to TRBD1. This CDR3 contains 17 residues. The trim removed 5 bases at V and 6 bases at J, leaving 16 bases unmatched. The germline V gene encodes CDR1 SGHAT and CDR2 FQDESV (reference sequence). This CDR3 reads CASSRSRDRELLDGYTF. CDR3 nucleotide sequence: TGTGCCAGCAGCCGGTCCCGGGACAGGGAGCTCTTGGATGGCTACACCTTC. The whole variable domain, filled in from reference TRBV11-1 and TRBJ1-2, reads EAEVAQSPRYKITEKSQAVAFWCDPISGHATLYWYRQILGQGPELLVQFQDESVVDDSQLPKDRFSAERLKGVDSTLKIQPAELGDSAMYLCASSRSRDRELLDGYTFGSGTRLTVV.

This clonotype was counted a few times. This chain connects TRBV25-1 to TRBJ2-2; the D gene is possibly TRBD1 (5 bases). The CDR3 has 13 amino acids. With 3 bases removed from V and 5 bases from J, the gap between germline ends came to 7 bases. The germline V gene has CDR1 MGHDK and CDR2 SYGVNS. CDR3 protein: CASSDQGTGELFF. The CDR3 DNA is TGTGCCAGCAGTGATCAGGGAACCGGGGAGCTGTTTTTT.

The chain recombines TRBV6-4 with TRBJ2-1; D tentatively fits TRBD1 or TRBD2 (5 bases each). V lost 2 bases and J 9 bases, leaving 11 bases between the germline ends. CDR3 length: 13 amino acids. Germline V gene data show CDR1 as MRHNA and CDR2 as SNTAGT. CDR3 sequence (DNA): TGTGCCAGCAGTGACGGGGCGGGTGGTGAGCAGTTCTTC. Protein product: CASSDGAGGEQFF.

The chain combines TRBV6-7 with TRBJ2-5, with D hard to call. TRBV6-7 is an ORF for which the function is uncertain. V was pared by 3 bases and J by 5 bases, with 22 bases between. The CDR3 length is 17 residues. Written as DNA, the CDR3 is TGTGCCAGCAGTTATCCCAGACCGGGCCCCACCCGGGAGACCCAGTACTTC. The encoded protein is CASSYPRPGPTRETQYF.

CDR3 region: CASSQQGFPEAFF. CDR3 DNA sequence: TGCGCCAGCAGCCAACAGGGTTTCCCTGAAGCTTTCTTT. The chain carries TRBV4-1 and TRBJ1-1, with D perhaps TRBD1 (5 bases). The ends were cut back, 2 bases at V and 6 bases at J, with 10 bases in the middle. This CDR3 is 13 amino acids long. Looked up from germline, CDR1 is MGHRA and CDR2 is YSYEKL.

This clonotype was picked up many times. This chain connects TRBV6-5 to TRBJ2-3, with 11 bases fitting TRBD2. The CDR3 runs to 17 residues. Germline values: CDR1 MNHEY, CDR2 SVGAGI. J gave up 5 bases and V 3 bases, and 10 bases lay outside the gene matches. In nucleotides, the CDR3 is TGTGCCAGCAGTTATCGCATAGCGGGAGGGCCCGGAGATACGCAGTATTTT. Its translation is CASSYRIAGGPGDTQYF.

In DNA form, the CDR3 reads TGTGCCAGCAGTTCCTCCTACTTAGGCTACACCTTC. Encoded protein: CASSSSYLGYTF. This chain connects TRBV6-5 to TRBJ1-2, with D uncertain. CDR1 MNHEY and CDR2 SVGAGI come from the germline V gene. The CDR3 is made up of 12 amino acids. The V and J ends lost 4 bases and 8 bases respectively, with 11 bases between them.

This rearrangement joins TRBV2 to TRBJ2-3; TRBD2 is a possible D gene (5 bases). This CDR3 has 15 residues. V was trimmed by 6 bases and J by 1 base, leaving 14 bases between them. Germline values: CDR1 SNHLY, CDR2 FYNNEI. The CDR3 nucleotides read TGTGCCAGCAGCTCCGACGGGGTGGGCACAGATACGCAGTATTTT. Protein product: CASSSDGVGTDTQYF.

The chain combines TRBV25-1 with TRBJ2-1; D possibly corresponds to TRBD1 (8 bases). Germline lookup yields CDR1 MGHDK and CDR2 SYGVNS. CDR3 length: 14 residues. The V and J ends lost 4 bases and 6 bases respectively, with 13 bases between them. In DNA, the CDR3 is TGTGCCAGCAGTGGCAACAGGGGGGGCAATGAGCAGTTCTTC. It codes for CASSGNRGGNEQFF.

The chain carries TRBV6-5 and TRBJ1-6; TRBD1 agrees at 7 bases. The CDR3 covers 14 residues. With 2 bases clipped from V and 7 bases from J, the junction kept 2 bases outside the gene matches. Germline V gene sequence: CDR1 MNHEY, CDR2 SVGAGI. The CDR3 coding sequence is TGTGCCAGCAGTTACCGGGACAGAAATTCACCCCTCCACTTT. Its translation is CASSYRDRNSPLHF.